Given below is one T cell receptor beta chain in context. This clone's antigen is unknown. It has no much larger one-base neighbor in the sample; base qualities were not kept. Per the publication, the time point label means: blood at routine non-recurrence follow-up after resection. TCR sequencing used whole RNA extracted from tumor and nontumor lung tissue, or from cryopreserved PBMC samples, without cell sorting. Only patients with enough RNA available from two or more tumor regions were chosen for TCR sequencing. The entry originates in a study of spatial heterogeneity in lung cancer (dated by TCRdb to the late 2010s). The study in broad terms: Donors were some 70 patients with early-stage, untreated non-small cell lung cancer from the lung TRACERx cohort. Follow-up PBMC samples were sequenced whenever available, with the median time to follow-up being approximately two years after resection. Beta-chain transcripts were consistently detected in greater numbers than alpha-chain transcripts, which likely reflected higher beta-chain transcript abundance. In the raw uncorrected reads, each unique combination of TCR and UMI appeared on average more than ten times. Nonsynonymous mutation counts, determined by whole-exome sequencing of tumor tissue, were related to TCR repertoire features. Both alpha and beta chains were TCR-sequenced in samples taken at surgery, namely 220 tumor regions, under 80 matched nontumor lung samples and 45 to 60 PBMC samples. In non-small cell lung cancer, the study made a quantitative comparison of TCR alpha and beta repertoires among multiple tumor regions, matched nontumor lung and blood.

Trimmed from V: 6 bases; trimmed from J: 0 bases; junction bases lacking a gene match: 10. CDR1 is given as MDHEN and CDR2 as SYDVKM, both from the germline V gene. Inclusive of the bounding cysteine and phenylalanine, the CDR3 is 16 residues long. Only the CDR3 part of the read is kept: 48 bases, read in frame from the first base. Results the study describes overall, beyond this receptor: Comparisons of baseline and follow-up blood repertoires included only approximately 13 patients. Additional single-cell paired TCR alpha and beta sequencing was considered necessary to confirm, at a functional level, the hypothesis that regional TCRs recognize regional mutations. Ubiquitous expanded tumor TCRs were found in blood more often at tumor resection than at routine follow-up.

The library was produced with 5' RACE. These reads were obtained on a NextSeq 500. The TCR library protocol attached a unique molecular identifier to each TCR cDNA molecule to allow correction of PCR and sequencing errors. As for the authors' bioinformatics: Decombinator tools were used for TCR identification, UMI-based error correction and CDR3 extraction. Expanded TCRs were defined as those above a frequency of 2 per 1,000, corresponding to the top 1% of the tumor frequency distribution. Renyi diversity was computed with the R vegan package after each repertoire had been subsampled 100 times to 5,000 TCRs. CDR3 similarity networks were constructed using string-kernel similarity of amino acid triplets, with links drawn between CDR3s whose pairwise similarity was above 0.82. The public reads were reanalyzed by TCRdb: fastp trimming at Q25, MiXCR alignment, in-frame beta chains only. Each entry merges the rows of one CDR3 protein and shows their most common DNA and genes. These V and J calls rely on TCRdb rather than the paper's analysis. This sample is represented by 55,000 to 75,000 distinct CDR3 sequences; roughly 8.9% of them were singletons. The ten largest clonotypes hold roughly 1.9% of the sample.

The receptor chain draws on TRBV28 and TRBJ2-7; the junction holds 8 bases that match TRBD2. The source is a female donor with early-stage non-small cell lung cancer. This sample comprised PBMCs, obtained at follow-up. CDR3 sequence: CASRYSGGESSYEQYF. In nucleotide form, the sequence is TGTGCCAGCAGATACTCGGGGGGGGAAAGCTCCTACGAGCAGTACTTC.